This TCR beta chain was sequenced in a study of regulatory T cells in long-lasting Graves disease (dated by TCRdb to the early 2020s). Regarding the study in general: Patients with newly diagnosed Graves' disease had been on antithyroid drugs for under 3 months. Peripheral blood TCR sequencing and RNA sequencing compared persistent Graves' disease patients with newly diagnosed Graves' disease patients. The study was registered as a clinical trial and conducted in China. A total of roughly 35 samples were covered by TCR sequencing, comprising approximately 13 persistent and approximately 20 newly diagnosed Graves' disease patients. On the study overall, not on this receptor specifically: Persistent patients shared more public clonotypes among themselves (over 2,500) than newly diagnosed patients did (approximately 970). Compared with newly diagnosed patients, persistent Graves' disease patients had lower TCR Shannon entropy and fewer highly expanded clones, which suggests clonal expansion. The small sample size was acknowledged by the authors as a limitation that may reduce accuracy. Sequencing and analysis were restricted to the TCR beta chain. Preferential use of TRBV28, TRBJ1-2 and TRBJ2-5 was observed in persistent disease, whereas TRBV20-1 and TRBJ2-1 were favored in newly diagnosed disease. Because the primary lesion, thyroid tissue, could not be accessed, the study looked at peripheral blood alone.

With regard to this clonotype: Its binding antigen is unknown. A far bigger clonotype differs at one base, so this is likely a read error.

CDR1 and CDR2 were assigned from the germline V gene as SGHTA and FQGNSA. There are 15 amino acids in the CDR3, from cysteine to phenylalanine inclusive. The sequence is cut down to CDR3 DNA, 45 bases in frame from base 1. This sample's time point label indicates: newly diagnosed GD, antithyroid drugs for less than 3 months. For both TCR sequencing and RNA sequencing, RNA was extracted from PBMCs using TRIzol. Graves' disease was diagnosed according to American Thyroid Association guidelines. Patients for the study were recruited at an endocrinology department in Xi'an, China. Each patient gave approximately 10 milliliters of peripheral blood, collected in an EDTA anticoagulant tube. Ficoll Paque Plus density gradient separation was used to isolate PBMCs, and no further T cell sorting was performed. An Agilent 2100 Bioanalyzer and agarose gel were used to check RNA quality, while a NanoDrop 2000 measured RNA concentration.

The protocol used for the library was multiplex PCR. The sequencing machine was an Illumina HiSeq 4000. CDR3 regions were amplified by Arm-PCR with iRepertoire HTBI primers to construct TCR beta libraries. Before sequencing, the PCR products underwent gel purification. The authors' analysis ran thus. Across samples, about 63 TRBV and approximately 15 TRBJ segments were identified and used for gene usage analysis of CDR3 amino acid clonotypes. COPE and FqMerger were used to merge filtered high-quality paired reads into contigs. Contigs were aligned with BLAST to IMGT TRBV, TRBD and TRBJ reference genes, and CDR3 was defined per IMGT. Any clonotype with a frequency above 0.1% was counted as a highly expanded clone. Shannon entropy was used to measure repertoire diversity, and the Gini coefficient was used to measure V-J evenness. Clonotypes shared by more than one individual were considered public. TCRdb trimmed public reads at Q25 via fastp, called clones via MiXCR and kept in-frame beta chains. One record per CDR3 amino acid sequence lists the most common genes and DNA. The V and J calls were determined by TCRdb, not by the authors. A total of about 450,000 distinct CDR3 sequences appear in this sample, roughly 17% of them only once. Roughly 10% of the sample rests with the top ten.

These sequences were also reported in another study, on T cells in Graves' hyperthyroidism and ophthalmopathy. As noted in the second study: Stable Graves' hyperthyroidism was defined as the absence of progression to ophthalmopathy over 18 months of follow-up. Hyperthyroidism patients were newly diagnosed, with disease duration under 2 months, and aged 18 to 65 years. Any patient with an uncontrolled infection, another autoimmune disease, pregnancy or lactation was excluded. Diagnoses were based on clinical symptoms, serum thyroxine and TRAb, thyroid ultrasound and orbital computed tomography. The TCR CDR3 was subjected to a first round of RT-PCR using the HTBI primer set and the Qiagen OneStep RT-PCR kit. Most expanded thyroid clonotypes (frequency above 0.001) were also found in blood, which suggests that blood repertoires may mirror thyroid immune responses. A 13 V-J signature model separated ophthalmopathy from stable hyperthyroidism, with 87.88% sensitivity and roughly 81% specificity in cross-validation and 80%/75% in testing. In validation, the model predicted progression to ophthalmopathy a median of roughly 6.2 months before onset, with about 67% sensitivity and nearly 75% specificity. To identify distinguishing TCR V-J signatures, a discovery cohort of around 100 patients was used, comprising 43 with Graves' ophthalmopathy and some 60 with stable Graves' hyperthyroidism. Prospective prediction of ophthalmopathy was tested in an independent validation cohort of about 19 hyperthyroidism patients and 17 patients who later progressed to ophthalmopathy. The roughly 90 discovery patients were divided at random into training and test sets in a 7:3 ratio. In addition, the study compared T-cell repertoires in thyroid tissue and in blood from five to seven Graves' hyperthyroidism patients. After sampling, hyperthyroidism patients received methimazole starting at 30 mg daily, and ophthalmopathy patients received high-dose intravenous methylprednisolone. A second multiplex PCR round built the libraries, followed by size selection and purification. Sequencing of the libraries was done on an Illumina HiSeq2000 using paired-end 100 bp reads. SOAPnuke was used to process the raw data, with reads discarded if the reads contained adapters or uncalled bases, had a mean Phred below 15, or lacked an exact constant-primer or identifier match. COPE v1.2.5 was used to merge the high-quality paired reads, and each unique nucleotide sequence was defined as a clonotype. MiTCR v1.1 was used to align clonotypes to the IMGT TRBV, TRBD and TRBJ reference segments. The analysis was restricted to V-J combinations with a frequency above 0.0001, which together covered 99.2% of the repertoires. The TCS score was defined as the ratio of F50 (clonal expansion) to E x V (chaos), calculated using BLOSUM62-based TCRdist between CDR3 peptides within each V-J. Welch's t-statistics and random forest reduced around 550 V-J features to 10 to 15, which were used in a naive Bayes classifier (R e1071). Sample size was not statistically predetermined, and blinding of investigators to group allocation was not performed. The paper reports TCR Vbeta CDR3 sequencing of roughly 140 peripheral blood samples: 40 or so ophthalmopathy, under 85 hyperthyroidism and around 17 progressor patients.

The V and J genes are TRBV7-2 and TRBJ1-1; possibly the D gene is TRBD1, per 5 matching bases. Material: peripheral blood mononuclear cells (PBMCs), obtained at new diagnosis, from a patient treated with antithyroid drugs. The sequence was collected from a woman in her thirties with Graves disease. Donor details come from another sample of the same person, matched by shared clones. The encoded CDR3 is CASSLESSRGTEGFF. The base sequence is TGTGCCAGCAGCTTAGAGTCCAGCCGAGGGACTGAAGGTTTCTTT.